The present entry profiles one T cell receptor beta chain with its context. This sample stems from a study of chronic HIV infection and antiretroviral therapy. Trimming removed 4 bases from V and 10 bases from J, with 11 bases in between. This CDR3 has 13 residues. From germline, CDR1 is WNHNN and CDR2 SYGVQD (reference sequence). Each CDR3 protein is one row after TCRdb ran MiXCR on the 5' RACE reads. The sample consists of 40,000 to 50,000 distinct CDR3 sequences, approximately 20% of them appearing once. The TCR originated in an adult who had HIV and had not received antiretroviral therapy, or was an uninfected healthy control (not recorded which). Source material: peripheral blood. The chain is built from TRBV10-1 and TRBJ1-6, with D tentatively TRBD1 (5 bases). The CDR3 loop reads CASSAQEKSPLHF. In DNA form, the CDR3 reads TGCGCCAGCAGTGCACAGGAAAAATCACCCCTCCACTTT.